This is a list of T cell receptor beta chains from one sample in a study of T cells in localized non-small cell lung cancer. Here immunoSEQ multiplex PCR was the method, and the copy in TCRdb shows in-frame clones only, minus some. Of some 33,000 clones listed, around four fifths were seen once; the top ten hold about 16%. Sequenced material: peripheral blood, taken before any cancer treatment. The receptors come from a male donor older than 55 with stage III squamous cell lung carcinoma. Each CDR3 is given with its conserved first and last residue. Each record gives: V gene, clone size, J gene, D gene, CDR3 DNA, CDR3 protein. The D gene is left open where the match is weak. Clone sizes are given selectively: once, few, many, or a class where the clone is expanded.

V gene: TRBV7-3; clone size: .; J gene: TRBJ1-1; D gene: .; CDR3 DNA: TGTGCCAGCAGCTCGACAGGGAACACTGAAGCTTTCTTT; CDR3 protein: CASSSTGNTEAFF
V gene: TRBV2; clone size: few; J gene: TRBJ1-5; D gene: .; CDR3 DNA: TGTGCCAGCAGTCCGGCCCTTAATCAGCCCCAGCATTTT; CDR3 protein: CASSPALNQPQHF
V gene: TRBV30; clone size: .; J gene: TRBJ1-2; D gene: TRBD1; CDR3 DNA: TGTGCCTGGAGGGGTGACAGGGGCAACTATGGCTACACCTTC; CDR3 protein: CAWRGDRGNYGYTF
V gene: TRBV28; clone size: once; J gene: TRBJ1-5; D gene: .; CDR3 DNA: TGTGCCAGCAGTTTGCTCCGGGACGGCAATCAGCCCCAGCATTTT; CDR3 protein: CASSLLRDGNQPQHF
V gene: TRBV19; clone size: .; J gene: TRBJ2-2; D gene: .; CDR3 DNA: TGTGCCAGTAGTATCGGCGGTGGGCTGTTTTTT; CDR3 protein: CASSIGGGLFF
V gene: TRBV6-6; clone size: once; J gene: TRBJ1-3; D gene: .; CDR3 DNA: TGTGCCAGCACGAGTCGGAACACCATATATTTT; CDR3 protein: CASTSRNTIYF
V gene: TRBV7-9; clone size: .; J gene: TRBJ2-5; D gene: TRBD1; CDR3 DNA: TGTGCCAGCAGCCTACAGACAGGGAGTTTGGAGACCCAGTACTTC; CDR3 protein: CASSLQTGSLETQYF
V gene: TRBV6-5; clone size: .; J gene: TRBJ2-2; D gene: TRBD1; CDR3 DNA: TGTGCCAGCAGACACCGACAGGGAGGGGAGCTGTTTTTT; CDR3 protein: CASRHRQGGELFF
V gene: TRBV28; clone size: .; J gene: TRBJ1-5; D gene: .; CDR3 DNA: TGTGCCAGCAGACAGGGTTTCAATCAGCCCCAGCATTTT; CDR3 protein: CASRQGFNQPQHF
V gene: TRBV5-4; clone size: .; J gene: TRBJ2-1; D gene: TRBD1; CDR3 DNA: TGTGCCAGCAGCCGTCGAGGGGGCCGCTACAATGAGCAGTTCTTC; CDR3 protein: CASSRRGGRYNEQFF
V gene: TRBV7-3; clone size: .; J gene: TRBJ2-1; D gene: .; CDR3 DNA: TGTGCCAGCAGCCCTCGGACTTCACCAGGCTCCTACAATGAGCAGTTCTTC; CDR3 protein: CASSPRTSPGSYNEQFF
V gene: TRBV5-4; clone size: .; J gene: TRBJ2-7; D gene: .; CDR3 DNA: TGTGCCAGCAGCCCCCTCGGGACTTTGCTCTACGAGCAGTACTTC; CDR3 protein: CASSPLGTLLYEQYF